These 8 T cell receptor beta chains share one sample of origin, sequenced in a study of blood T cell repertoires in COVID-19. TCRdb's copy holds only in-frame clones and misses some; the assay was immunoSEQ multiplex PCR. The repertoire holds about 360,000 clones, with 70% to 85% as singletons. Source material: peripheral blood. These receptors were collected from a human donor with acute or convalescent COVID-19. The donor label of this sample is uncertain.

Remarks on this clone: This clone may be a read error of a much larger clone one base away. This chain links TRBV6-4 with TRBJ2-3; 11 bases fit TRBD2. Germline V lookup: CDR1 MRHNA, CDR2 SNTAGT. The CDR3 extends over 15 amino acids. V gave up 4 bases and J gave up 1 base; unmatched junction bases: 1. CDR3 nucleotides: TGTGCCAGCAGTGTACTAGCGGGGGGCACAGATACGCAGTATTTT. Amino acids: CASSVLAGGTDTQYF.

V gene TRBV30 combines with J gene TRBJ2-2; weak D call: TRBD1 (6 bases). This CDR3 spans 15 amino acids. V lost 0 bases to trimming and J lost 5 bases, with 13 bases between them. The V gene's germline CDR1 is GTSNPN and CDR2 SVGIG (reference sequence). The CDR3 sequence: CAWSVGGQITGELFF. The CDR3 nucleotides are TGTGCCTGGAGTGTAGGAGGACAGATAACCGGGGAGCTGTTTTTT.

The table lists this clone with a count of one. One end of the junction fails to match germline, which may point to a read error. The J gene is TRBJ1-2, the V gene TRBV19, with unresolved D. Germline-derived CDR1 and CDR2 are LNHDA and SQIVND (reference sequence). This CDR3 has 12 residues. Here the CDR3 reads CASTIGSNGYTF. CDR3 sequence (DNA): TGTGCCAGTACTATAGGGAGTAACGGCTACACCTTC.

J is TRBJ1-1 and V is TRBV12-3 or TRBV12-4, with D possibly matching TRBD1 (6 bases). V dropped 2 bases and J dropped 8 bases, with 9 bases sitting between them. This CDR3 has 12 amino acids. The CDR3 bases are TGTGCCAGCAGTTTAAAGGACAGAGAAGCTTTCTTT. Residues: CASSLKDREAFF.

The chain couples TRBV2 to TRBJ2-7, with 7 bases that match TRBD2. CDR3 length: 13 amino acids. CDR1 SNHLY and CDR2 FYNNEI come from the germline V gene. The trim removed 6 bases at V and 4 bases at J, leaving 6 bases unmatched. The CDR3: CASRERGTYEQYF. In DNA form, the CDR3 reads TGTGCCAGCAGGGAGCGGGGAACGTACGAGCAGTACTTC.

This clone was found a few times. The CDR3: CAWSPFGQYGYTF. The CDR3 coding sequence is TGTGCCTGGAGTCCATTCGGACAGTACGGCTACACCTTC. The V and J genes are TRBV30 and TRBJ1-2, with D possibly being TRBD1 (6 bases). Germline V gene data show CDR1 as GTSNPN and CDR2 as SVGIG (reference sequence). The CDR3 has 13 amino acids. Between the trimmed V and J ends, which lost 2 bases and 8 bases, there was a span of 15 bases.

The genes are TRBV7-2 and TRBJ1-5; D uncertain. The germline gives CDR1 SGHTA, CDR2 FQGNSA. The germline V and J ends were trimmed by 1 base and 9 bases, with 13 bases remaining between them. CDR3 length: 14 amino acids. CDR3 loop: CASSLVPLSLPQHF. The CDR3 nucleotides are TGTGCCAGCAGCTTAGTACCACTTAGTTTGCCCCAGCATTTT.

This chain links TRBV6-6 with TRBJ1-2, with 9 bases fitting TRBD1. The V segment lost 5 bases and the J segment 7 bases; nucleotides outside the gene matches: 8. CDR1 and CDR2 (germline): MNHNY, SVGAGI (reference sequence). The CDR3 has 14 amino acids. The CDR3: CASSPSGQGGGYTF. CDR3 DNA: TGTGCCAGCAGTCCCTCGGGACAGGGTGGTGGCTACACCTTC.